The source of this T cell receptor (beta chain) is a study of shared clonotypes between healthy human individuals. Study as a whole: The plates for each donor numbered three CD4 naive, three CD4 memory, two CD8 naive and one CD8 memory.

CD45RO-negative cells were positively selected for CCR7, leaving out terminally differentiated effector memory CD45RA+ cells. Those who donated, Caucasian adults without exception, all lived in Nashville, Tennessee. Germline-derived CDR1 and CDR2 are SGHVS and FQNEAQ. Trimming removed 4 bases at V and 4 bases at J, with 19 bases between. The CDR3 runs to 16 residues. At a deep level, the assay was run. In the original processing: With immunoSEQ giving junction-only sequences and no quality scores, filtering differed. This table comes from immunoSEQ multiplex PCR, and its TCRdb copy is limited to in-frame clones, with some not included. V and J calls and clone size are as listed in that table; D and trimming were resolved from the DNA. Here the sample spans some 2 million clones, just under 95% being singletons.

This receptor was taken from a man between 18 and 35 years old in good health. Material: naive CD8+ T cells sorted from blood. This rearrangement joins TRBV7-8 to TRBJ1-2; no clear D. CDR3 sequence reads: CASSSGEGHPFYGYTF. DNA for the CDR3: TGTGCCAGCAGCTCCGGAGAGGGTCATCCCTTCTATGGCTACACCTTC.